This TCR beta chain was obtained from a study of cytomegalovirus exposure and HLA in healthy donors. Broader study findings: Earlier analysis found most TCR beta V segments productive about 90% or about 30% of the time. Follow-up analysis seemed to connect common viral pathogens with several of the most significant clusters identified.

Note on this clone: What it binds is not known.

PCR used 60 Vbeta primers and 13 Jbeta primers. Profiled with immunoSEQ multiplex PCR; TCRdb holds only in-frame clones, not every one. Of about 44,000 clones listed, roughly nine tenths are singletons. CDR1 KGHSH and CDR2 LQKENI come from the germline V gene. CDR3 length equals 15 residues. V gene TRBV18 combines with J gene TRBJ2-5; 11 bases fit TRBD2. The end of the DNA is better explained by TRBJ2-7, so the J call may be wrong. The origin of this receptor is a woman in her forties in good health and CMV-seropositive. Sequencing was performed on PBMCs. CDR3 sequence: CASSSPGLAATEQYF. CDR3 in DNA: TGTGCCAGCTCATCCCCGGGACTAGCGGCGACCGAGCAGTACTTC.